What follows are 27 T cell receptor beta chains derived from one specimen sequenced in a study of blood T cell repertoires in COVID-19. Repertoires were generated with immunoSEQ multiplex PCR, while TCRdb's copy carries only in-frame clones and drops some. This table has more than 65,000 clones, around 83% appearing once. Specimen: peripheral blood. The receptors come from a man aged 25-40 years with COVID-19, enrolled during active disease.

The V call is TRBV7-6, the J call TRBJ1-6; no definite D call. The CDR3 is 14 residues long. Germline CDR1 SGHVS, CDR2 FNYEAQ. Trimming took 2 bases from V and 7 from J, leaving 9 bases between them. CDR3 in amino acids: CASSLRTWNSPLHF. The DNA of the CDR3 is TGTGCCAGCAGCTTACGTACATGGAATTCACCCCTCCACTTT.

V usage is TRBV7-3 and J usage is TRBJ2-1; 14 bases match TRBD2. In germline, CDR1 is SGHTA, CDR2 FQGTGA. The junction had 5 bases not matched to a gene; V was cut back by 4 bases and J by 9 bases. CDR3 length: 15 residues. Here the CDR3 reads CASSSGLAGDPEQFF. DNA of the CDR3: TGTGCCAGCAGCTCGGGACTAGCGGGAGACCCTGAGCAGTTCTTC.

The chain joins TRBV6-6 to TRBJ2-2; D possibly corresponds to TRBD1 (5 bases). Germline lookup yields CDR1 MNHNY and CDR2 SVGAGI (reference sequence). The CDR3 runs to 17 residues. The V end lost 5 bases, the J end lost 0 bases, and 16 bases lay between the germline ends. In nucleotides, the CDR3 is TGTGCCAGCAGTCATGGGGCCGGGCCCGCGAACACCGGGGAGCTGTTTTTT. Its translation: CASSHGAGPANTGELFF.

A single count supports this clone. V gene TRBV5-1 combines with J gene TRBJ2-7; D is possibly TRBD2 (6 bases). The V gene's germline CDR1 is SGHRS and CDR2 YFSETQ. Trimming cost V 0 bases and J 4 bases, with 14 bases left between them. This CDR3 has 15 residues. CDR3 region: CASSLVGVAGYEQYF. The CDR3 nucleotides read TGCGCCAGCAGCTTGGTGGGGGTTGCGGGGTACGAGCAGTACTTC.

The V gene is TRBV30, the J gene TRBJ2-1; D unresolved. The ends were cut back, 0 bases at V and 5 bases at J, with 11 bases in the middle. The CDR3 runs 14 residues. Germline-derived CDR1 and CDR2 are GTSNPN and SVGIG (reference sequence). Here the CDR3 DNA reads TGTGCCTGGAGTGTAGAACGAAGAGACAATGAGCAGTTCTTC. This sequence encodes CAWSVERRDNEQFF. The full variable domain, in which reference TRBV30 and TRBJ2-1 provide the parts outside the CDR3, is SQTIHQWPATLVQPVGSPLSLECTVEGTSNPNLYWYRQAAGRGLQLLFYSVGIGQISSEVPQNLSASRPQDRQFILSSKKLLLSDSGFYLCAWSVERRDNEQFFGPGTRLTVL.

The chain employs TRBV20-1 and TRBJ2-3; D is undetermined. The V gene lost 3 bases and the J gene lost 1 base, with 14 bases spanning the gap. Germline-derived CDR1 and CDR2 are DFQATT and SNEGSKA (reference sequence). The CDR3 is 15 residues long. The CDR3: CSASKESVRTDTQYF. In DNA, the CDR3 is TGCAGTGCTAGTAAGGAGTCAGTCCGCACAGATACGCAGTATTTT.

In its sample, this clone was seen a few times. The V and J genes are TRBV10-2 and TRBJ1-2, with 7 positions matching TRBD1. This CDR3 comprises 15 residues. V shed 0 bases, J shed 2 bases, and the junction held 3 bases outside the gene matches. In germline, CDR1 is WSHSY, CDR2 SAAADI. CDR3 DNA: TGCGCCAGCAGTGAGTCGAAGGGACAGAACTATGGCTACACCTTC. Protein sequence: CASSESKGQNYGYTF.

The chain joins TRBV6-2 or TRBV6-3 to TRBJ2-1; D may be TRBD2 (6 bases). V was cut by 6 bases and J by 10 bases, with 13 bases left in between. This CDR3 contains 12 residues. The germline CDR1 and CDR2 sequences are MNHEY and SVGEGT. CDR3 sequence reads: CASSQLAYEQFF. CDR3 nucleotide sequence: TGTGCCAGCAGCCAACTAGCATACGAGCAGTTCTTC.

V is TRBV7-9 and J is TRBJ1-1; a weak D match, TRBD1 (6 bases). CDR3 length: 15 amino acids. The V end lost 2 bases, the J end lost 5 bases, and 15 bases lay between the germline ends. Germline assignment: CDR1 SEHNR and CDR2 FQNEAQ (reference sequence). CDR3 loop: CASSLTGGAETEAFF. The CDR3 DNA reads TGTGCCAGCAGCTTAACGGGGGGCGCGGAGACTGAAGCTTTCTTT.

V and J are TRBV19 and TRBJ1-1; D unresolved. Trimming removed 4 bases from V and 0 bases from J, with 12 bases in between. This CDR3 region has 15 residues. Germline V lookup: CDR1 LNHDA, CDR2 SQIVND (reference sequence). The CDR3 region is CASSTYLEMNTEAFF. In DNA, the CDR3 is TGTGCCAGTAGTACATACTTAGAAATGAACACTGAAGCTTTCTTT.

The chain recombines TRBV24-1 with TRBJ2-1; TRBD2 agrees at 11 bases. V lost 4 bases to trimming and J lost 6 bases; unmatched junction nucleotides: 4. Germline-derived CDR1 and CDR2 are KGHDR and SFDVKD. The CDR3 totals 15 residues. CDR3 protein: CATSDLGTSGNEQFF. Written as DNA, the CDR3 is TGTGCCACCAGTGACTTGGGGACTAGCGGCAATGAGCAGTTCTTC.

This clone was counted between two and nine times. This chain connects TRBV7-2 to TRBJ1-1; D is unclear. The CDR3 runs 12 residues. Trimming pared 3 bases from V and 7 bases from J, leaving 9 bases between. Germline-derived CDR1 and CDR2 are SGHTA and FQGNSA. For the CDR3, the DNA is TGTGCCAGCAGCTTCCCGGTACTTGAAGCTTTCTTT. Its translation is CASSFPVLEAFF.

The chain links TRBV28 to TRBJ2-7; tentatively, D is TRBD2 (5 bases). From germline, CDR1 is MDHEN and CDR2 SYDVKM. The CDR3 consists of 15 residues. Trimming stripped 3 bases from V and 0 bases from J, with 12 bases between. As DNA, the CDR3 is TGTGCCAGCAGTTTCGCTGGCGGGCCCTCCTACGAGCAGTACTTC. It specifies CASSFAGGPSYEQYF.

The rearrangement links TRBV5-4 to TRBJ1-4, with 8 bases identical to TRBD1. The V gene's germline CDR1 is SGHNT and CDR2 YYREEE (reference sequence). Trimming at V came to 4 bases and at J to 5 bases, leaving 7 bases not matched to a gene. The CDR3 is 15 residues long. CDR3 loop: CASSLQGGGNEKLFF. The DNA for the CDR3 is TGTGCCAGCAGCCTACAGGGGGGAGGAAATGAAAAACTGTTTTTT.

The CDR3 sequence is CARSLGQLKPNNSPLHF. Written as DNA, the CDR3 is TGTGCCAGAAGTCTAGGACAGCTAAAACCTAATAATTCACCCCTCCACTTT. The chain couples TRBV5-3 to TRBJ1-6; weak D call: TRBD1 (6 bases). TRBV5-3 is noted as an ORF with a role that remains uncertain. V was clipped by 5 bases and J by 5 bases, with 20 bases between them. The CDR3 has 17 residues.

The rearrangement uses TRBV4-3 and TRBJ1-4; D gene ambiguous. Trimming left V 0 bases short and J 5 bases short, with 7 bases between. The germline CDR1 and CDR2 sequences are LGHNA and YSLEER. This CDR3 has 14 amino acids. The CDR3 here is CASSQDRGNEKLFF. The CDR3 DNA reads as TGCGCCAGCAGCCAAGATCGAGGGAATGAAAAACTGTTTTTT.

The CDR3 loop is CASSDVSGSFSHEQYF. The CDR3 DNA sequence: TGTGCCAGCAGTGACGTTAGCGGGAGCTTTTCCCACGAGCAGTACTTC. The V gene is TRBV6-1, the J gene TRBJ2-7; 9 positions match TRBD2. Germline loops: CDR1 MNHNS, CDR2 SASEGT. The CDR3 has 16 amino acids. The junction had 11 bases not matched to a gene; V was cut back by 3 bases and J by 5 bases.

This clone was seen a few times. V gene TRBV14 combines with J gene TRBJ1-1; D is undetermined. Germline CDR1 and CDR2: SGHDN and FVKESK. Deletions cut 4 bases from V and 0 bases from J, with 6 bases between. The CDR3 is 13 amino acids. CDR3 sequence (DNA): TGTGCCAGCAGCCTCCAGATGAACACTGAAGCTTTCTTT. Translating it yields CASSLQMNTEAFF.

The rearrangement links TRBV4-3 to TRBJ2-1; 8 positions match TRBD2. Trimming at V came to 2 bases and at J to 7 bases, leaving 10 bases not matched to a gene. In germline, CDR1 is LGHNA, CDR2 YSLEER. The CDR3 has 16 residues. The CDR3 protein is CASSQTAGGDRNEQFF. The CDR3 bases are TGCGCCAGCAGCCAAACTGCGGGAGGAGATAGGAATGAGCAGTTCTTC.

The V gene is TRBV6-5, the J gene TRBJ2-7, with 11 bases identical to TRBD2. The CDR3 covers 15 residues. Germline CDR1 and CDR2: MNHEY and SVGAGI. The V segment lost 7 bases and the J segment 5 bases; nucleotides outside the gene matches: 10. CDR3 in DNA: TGTGCCAGCACTACGCGATTAGCGGGAGGGAACGAGCAGTACTTC. This codes for CASTTRLAGGNEQYF.

The chain recombines TRBV11-3 with TRBJ2-1, with 7 nucleotides matching TRBD1. V dropped 5 bases and J dropped 8; count of bases not matched to a gene: 6. CDR1 and CDR2 (germline): SGHNT, YENEEA. This CDR3 contains 13 residues. CDR3 nucleotides: TGTGCCAGCAGCCTCTATACAGGGGATGAGCAGTTCTTC. It yields the protein CASSLYTGDEQFF.

V usage is TRBV19 and J usage is TRBJ2-2; D is ambiguous. Germline assignment: CDR1 LNHDA and CDR2 SQIVND (reference sequence). Trimming cost V 5 bases and J 1 base, with 5 bases left between them. The CDR3 runs to 13 residues. Written as DNA, the CDR3 is TGTGCCAGTAGTTCGGTGAACACCGGGGAGCTGTTTTTT. As protein: CASSSVNTGELFF.

The chain combines TRBV24-1 with TRBJ1-1; D gene unclear. This CDR3 is 11 amino acids long. The V gene's germline CDR1 is KGHDR and CDR2 SFDVKD. Deletions cut 8 bases from V and 5 bases from J, with 8 bases between. CDR3 in amino acids: CATMRSTEAFF. CDR3 nucleotides: TGTGCCACCATGCGCTCAACTGAAGCTTTCTTT.

This rearrangement joins TRBV4-3 to TRBJ2-4; D is ambiguous. CDR3 length: 14 residues. Germline CDR1 LGHNA, CDR2 YSLEER. The V gene lost 0 bases and the J gene lost 0 bases, with 3 bases spanning the gap. The CDR3 protein is CASSQDIAKNIQYF. CDR3 in DNA: TGCGCCAGCAGCCAAGATATAGCCAAAAACATTCAGTACTTC.

The chain recombines TRBV2 with TRBJ2-7; TRBD2 aligns across 8 bases. With V trimmed by 7 bases and J by 5 bases, 7 bases remained unmatched. The CDR3 consists of 13 residues. Germline CDR1 SNHLY, CDR2 FYNNEI. The CDR3 nucleotides are TGTGCCAGCACGGGAGCGGGGGCCCACGAGCAGTACTTC. Protein product: CASTGAGAHEQYF.

This chain uses TRBV28 with TRBJ2-7, with TRBD1 as a possible D gene (5 bases). The CDR3 contains 11 residues. CDR1 and CDR2 from the germline V gene are MDHEN and SYDVKM. Trimming left V 11 bases short and J 3 bases short, with 11 bases between. The CDR3: CALGEFYEQYF. CDR3 DNA: TGTGCCCTAGGGGAATTCTACGAGCAGTACTTC.

In its sample, this clone was seen once. V is TRBV6-5 and J is TRBJ1-5; 7 bases match TRBD1. The V and J ends lost 5 bases and 0 bases, in that order; junction bases with no gene match: 4. This CDR3 contains 15 residues. CDR1 MNHEY and CDR2 SVGAGI come from the germline V gene. Written as DNA, the CDR3 is TGTGCCAGCAGTCAGGACAGGCCTAGCAATCAGCCCCAGCATTTT. The encoded protein is CASSQDRPSNQPQHF.